This TCR beta chain is drawn from a study of vaccination effects on CD4 cells after COVID-19 (dated by TCRdb to the early 2020s). For context, the study as a whole: Post-vaccine samples across the study were collected a median of 72 days after the second dose, with a range of 14 to 241. SARS-CoV-2 spike-specific CD4+ TCR repertoires were compared before and after mRNA vaccination in COVID-19 convalescent patients and in infection-naive vaccine recipients. Altogether, around eleven COVID-19 convalescent patients and a handful of SARS-CoV-2-naive healthy vaccine recipients made up the full study. Cultures from other donors in the study were sequenced using the Oncomine TCR Beta short-read assay on an Illumina iSeq 100. What the research found in general, with its limitations: Both infection-induced and vaccine-induced clones contracted markedly at late post-vaccination timepoints, which is consistent with waning T cell responses. Only a small number of convalescent patients were included, and no early post-infection timepoints were available, which limited the study. In healthy vaccine recipients, vaccine-induced clones were almost all SARS-CoV-2 mono-reactive, with only 1 of 255 being cross-reactive with common cold coronaviruses.

Libraries were built with the immunoSEQ multiplex PCR assay. DNA from the CD4+ T cells that had been cultured and isolated underwent TCR beta CDR3 sequencing. The original methods were these. Non-productive TCR sequences were removed and reads were trimmed to the CDR3 region, keeping CDR3s of at least 7 amino acids. The MANAFEST web app was used to identify antigen-specific clonotypes by comparing expansion in peptide wells with expansion in reference cultures. Positive clones required FDR<0.05 expansion versus reference and all other wells, odds ratio above 5, and frequency above 0.1% in two replicate wells. A clonotype was called cross-reactive if it was significantly expanded both in SARS-CoV-2 spike wells and in at least one common cold coronavirus spike condition. CDR3 similarity was assessed by Levenshtein distance with the stringdist R package, and unrooted trees were built with ape in R 3.6.1. The table comes from immuneACCESS by way of TCRdb, which keeps in-frame sequences with V and J called. Part of the clones is missing from these tables; in studies checked, under half for an unresolved V gene and the rest for unknown reasons. The V and J calls and clone size come from that table; D and trimming were worked out from the DNA. Within this sample are some 15,000 clones, with roughly three quarters of them counted one time only. Jointly, the top ten make up approximately 19% of the sample.

Inclusive of the bounding cysteine and phenylalanine, the CDR3 is 14 residues long. The only DNA kept is the CDR3, 42 bases in frame from the first base. Per the germline V gene (reference sequence), LGHDT is the CDR1 and YNNKEL is the CDR2. The V end gives up 4 bases and the J end 9 bases, leaving 4 bases in the junction not matched to a gene. In the ViraFEST assay, PBMC were stimulated with viral peptide pools, and antigen-specific CD4+ T cell clonotypes were then identified by expansion using TCR sequencing. After around 10 days of culture, CD4+ T cells were isolated with the EasySep CD4+ T cell isolation kit. Participants received two doses of either the BNT162b2 or the mRNA-1273 mRNA SARS-CoV-2 vaccine. Healthy vaccine recipients had no prior SARS-CoV-2 infection, confirmed by negative nucleocapsid antibodies before and after vaccination. Each well held more than 1.5 million PBMC cultured in IMDM containing roughly 5.1% human AB serum, around 10 IU/ml IL-2 and gentamicin, along with roughly 10 ug/ml peptides. On days 3 and 7, half of the culture medium was replaced with fresh IL-2-containing medium. Unless noted otherwise, every peptide stimulation condition was cultured in triplicate wells. PBMC were separated from whole blood using Ficoll-Paque Plus gradient centrifugation and were then either cryopreserved at -140C or used fresh. The overlapping peptide pools covered the spike proteins of SARS-CoV-2 as well as those of the common cold coronaviruses HCoV-NL63, HCoV-OC43 and HCoV-229E. The QIAamp micro DNA kit was used to extract genomic DNA from the cultured CD4+ T cells.

On this clone itself: Its antigen specificity is not known. No clone much larger than this one lies a single base away; base qualities are absent.

The sequence was obtained from a human donor who received a COVID-19 vaccine. The sequence is built from TRBV3-1 (or the pseudogene TRBV3-2) and TRBJ1-6; 9 bases in between match TRBD1. The sequenced sample was CD4+ T cells from PBMCs cultured with HCoV-NL63 spike peptides, obtained after COVID-19 vaccination. The cell subset or site label of this sample denotes: HCoV-NL63 spike overlapping peptide pool stimulation. The DNA reads TGTGCCAGCAGCCCCGGGACAGGGCTTTCACCCCTCCACTTT. It translates to CASSPGTGLSPLHF.